This TCR beta chain was sequenced during a study of response to subunit inactivated influenza vaccine. Overall study findings and caveats: Each seasonal influenza vaccination recruits few new T cells, the authors suggested.

TCRdb itself ran the RT-PCR reads through MiXCR, one entry per CDR3 protein. This sample yields around 750,000 distinct CDR3 sequences, of which around 20% are seen a single time; about 10% belongs to the top ten. This clonotype came up a few times. Its antigen is currently unknown. The CDR3 length is 16 residues. Germline V gives CDR1 WNHNN, CDR2 SYGVQD (reference sequence). Trimming left V 0 bases short and J 2 bases short, with 14 bases between. The specimen was PBMCs from blood, collected about 5 days after vaccination. The V gene is TRBV10-1, the J gene TRBJ2-7, with D perhaps assigned TRBD1 or TRBD2 (6 bases each). The clonotype originates from a man aged 45-65 years who received an inactivated influenza vaccine. The CDR3 here is CASSESRGEETYEQYF. In DNA form, the CDR3 reads TGCGCCAGCAGTGAGTCGAGGGGGGAAGAGACCTACGAGCAGTACTTC.